Listed below are T cell receptor beta chains from one sample, sequenced in a study of OX40 agonist ivuxolimab in advanced cancers. Method: immunoSEQ multiplex PCR; TCRdb's copy keeps in-frame clones and lacks some. The table lists 70,000 or so clones, around 90% of them singletons. The material sequenced was CD4+ or CD8+ T cells sorted from blood, taken in a trial of the OX40 agonist ivuxolimab. The receptors here all came from an adult with an advanced solid tumor such as melanoma, head and neck, liver or kidney cancer. The CDR3 runs from the conserved cysteine through the conserved F or W. The D gene is left open where the match is weak. Size is omitted from some rows. Given values are once, few, many or a class for expanded clones.

clone_size j_call d_call v_call cdr3_nt cdr3_aa
- TRBJ1-4 TRBD1 TRBV28 TGTGCCAGCAGTCTCCTGACAGGGACTCGTGAAAAACTGTTTTTT CASSLLTGTREKLFF
once TRBJ2-4 - TRBV7-2 TGTGCCAGCAGCTTAGACGACATTCAGTACTTC CASSLDDIQYF
- TRBJ2-3 TRBD1 TRBV7-3 TGTGCCAGCAGCCTATTCGCCTTCCAGGACAGGGGGCGGGCAGATACGCAGTATTTT CASSLFAFQDRGRADTQYF
once TRBJ2-7 - TRBV5-4 TGTGCCAGCAGCCTCTGGAAGCAGTCGATCTACGAGCAGTACTTC CASSLWKQSIYEQYF
- TRBJ1-3 - TRBV19 TGTGCCAGTAGTATAGGCCGTGACTCTGGAAACACCATATATTTT CASSIGRDSGNTIYF
- TRBJ2-5 - TRBV9 TGTGCCAGCAGCGCCACAGGGAGGGAGACCCAGTACTTC CASSATGRETQYF
- TRBJ1-1 TRBD1 TRBV30 TGTGCCTGGAGTCGTATCATCCGGGACAGTGAAGCTTTCTTT CAWSRIIRDSEAFF
- TRBJ1-1 - TRBV6-6 TGTGCCAGCAGTTACGCGTTCGACACTGAAGCTTTCTTT CASSYAFDTEAFF
- TRBJ1-2 - TRBV4-3 TGCGCCAGCAGCCTCGATACCCGGGACCTCTATGGCTACACCTTC CASSLDTRDLYGYTF
few TRBJ1-2 - TRBV5-4 TGTGCCAGCAGGGCGGACAGAAACTATGGCTACACCTTC CASRADRNYGYTF
- TRBJ2-1 - TRBV9 TGTGCCAGCAGCGGTGCTGGAACTACGTACAATGAGCAGTTCTTC CASSGAGTTYNEQFF
- TRBJ1-2 - TRBV6-6 TGTGCCAGCAGTGGCCCGAGTGAGGTGGAGGGTGGCTACACCTTC CASSGPSEVEGGYTF
- TRBJ2-7 - TRBV6-6 TGTGCCAGCACACCACGGTCAGGGCCCGAGCAGTACTTC CASTPRSGPEQYF
- TRBJ2-1 TRBD2 TRBV5-1 TGCGCCAGCAGCTTGGGGACTAGCGGGTCCCAAATGGTGCAGTTCTTC CASSLGTSGSQMVQFF
- TRBJ2-6 TRBD1 TRBV7-3 TGTGCCAGCAGCTTGGGACAGGGGGCTGTGGGCTCTGGGGCCAACGTCCTGACTTTC CASSLGQGAVGSGANVLTF
- TRBJ2-7 - TRBV28 TGTGCCAGCAGGCGGCTGGAGCAGTCCTACGAGCAGTACTTC CASRRLEQSYEQYF
- TRBJ2-7 - TRBV29-1 TGCAGCGTGTCCCGGGCAGGGGGGGAGCAGTACTTC CSVSRAGGEQYF
- TRBJ2-7 - TRBV2 TGTGCCAGCAGTAGGGGGGTAGCGAGCTACTACGAGCAGTACTTC CASSRGVASYYEQYF
- TRBJ2-7 - TRBV7-2 TGTGCCAGCAGCTTAAGGACAGTAAGCTACGAGCAGTACTTC CASSLRTVSYEQYF
- TRBJ2-5 - TRBV20-1 TGCAGTGCTCACACTAGGGGGTCCCAGTACTTC CSAHTRGSQYF
- TRBJ1-3 - TRBV11-3 TGTGCCAGCAGCTTATCGGGGCTCTCTGGAAACACCATATATTTT CASSLSGLSGNTIYF
- TRBJ2-3 - TRBV6-5 TGTGCCAGCAGTTACGCGGGCCTACAGGGTTTAGGTACGCAGTATTTT CASSYAGLQGLGTQYF
- TRBJ2-3 TRBD2 TRBV5-6 TGTGCCAGCAGCTTTTTGCTGGCTAGCGGGGGAAGGACAGATACGCAGTATTTT CASSFLLASGGRTDTQYF
- TRBJ2-7 - TRBV6-5 TGTGCCAGCAGTTACTCGAGGACTGGAGTCTACGAGCAGTACTTC CASSYSRTGVYEQYF
- TRBJ2-1 TRBD2 TRBV16 TGTGCCAGCAGCCAATTACTAGCGGGAGGTGGTAACTACAATGAGCAGTTCTTC CASSQLLAGGGNYNEQFF
- TRBJ2-3 - TRBV7-3 TGTGCCAGCAACTCCGGGGCGGGTCGTACAGATACGCAGTATTTT CASNSGAGRTDTQYF
- TRBJ1-1 TRBD1 TRBV2 TGTGCCAGCAGGGACGACAGGGGGGTTGCGTTCTTT CASRDDRGVAFF
few TRBJ2-7 - TRBV28 TGTGCCAGCAGTCGGCTTGACATCTACGAGCAGTACTTC CASSRLDIYEQYF
- TRBJ1-2 TRBD1 TRBV30 TGTGCCTTAAAGACAGGGTATTTCCATGGCTACACCTTC CALKTGYFHGYTF
- TRBJ2-1 - TRBV18 TGTGCCAGCTCACCTCTAAGCGTGGAGAATGAGCAGTTCTTC CASSPLSVENEQFF
- TRBJ1-4 - TRBV28 TGTGCCAGCAGACCAGGCAGTGAAAAACTGTTTTTT CASRPGSEKLFF
- TRBJ2-1 - TRBV7-3 TGTGCCAGCAGCGCGTCTACTAGCTCCTACAATGAGCAGTTCTTC CASSASTSSYNEQFF
- TRBJ2-1 TRBD2 TRBV28 TGTGCCAGCAACACGGGAGGGCCAGGGGATGAGCAGTTCTTC CASNTGGPGDEQFF
- TRBJ2-7 - TRBV25-1 TGTGCCAGCGAGGGACTCTCCTACGAGCAGTACTTC CASEGLSYEQYF
- TRBJ2-3 - TRBV7-9 TGTGCCAGCAGCTCCCACCCGCCGGATACGCAGTATTTT CASSSHPPDTQYF
- TRBJ1-5 TRBD1 TRBV30 TGTGCCTGGAGTGTATTTTCAGGACAGGGCACTCAGCCCCAGCATTTT CAWSVFSGQGTQPQHF
- TRBJ2-2 TRBD2 TRBV5-6 TGTGCCAGCAGCCCGGGAGGAGGCTCGAACACCGGGGAGCTGTTTTTT CASSPGGGSNTGELFF
- TRBJ2-5 - TRBV7-9 TGTGCCAGCAGCCCCCGGACCGACCGGAGAAGGCAAGAGACCCAGTACTTC CASSPRTDRRRQETQYF
- TRBJ1-1 - TRBV28 TGTGCCAGCAGTCTCCTCGGACGGATGAACACTGAAGCTTTCTTT CASSLLGRMNTEAFF
- TRBJ2-7 - TRBV11-3 TGTGCCAGCAGCTTCGCCCTAAATAGCGAGCAGTACTTC CASSFALNSEQYF
- TRBJ2-7 - TRBV6-5 TGTGCCAGCAGTTACTGGAGGGAGAGCTACGAGCAGTACTTC CASSYWRESYEQYF
- TRBJ2-7 TRBD1 TRBV4-3 TGCGCCAGCAGCCAAGAAAGGGGTAGGGGGCAAGCTTCTGAGCAGTACTTC CASSQERGRGQASEQYF
- TRBJ2-1 TRBD2 TRBV19 TGTGCCAGTAGTAACGGACTAGCGGGAGGCAATGAGCAGTTCTTC CASSNGLAGGNEQFF
- TRBJ2-5 TRBD2 TRBV5-4 TGTGCCAGCAGCCCGGGACTAGCGGAAGAGACCCAGTACTTC CASSPGLAEETQYF
- TRBJ2-5 - TRBV5-1 TGCGCCAGCAGCTATGCCGGGACACAAAAGGAAGAGACCCAGTACTTC CASSYAGTQKEETQYF
- TRBJ1-1 - TRBV10-3 TGTGCCATCAGCCGACAGGTAAGGGCCACTGAAGCTTTCTTT CAISRQVRATEAFF
- TRBJ2-1 TRBD2 TRBV11-2 TGTGCCAGCAGCCGCACGACTAGCGGGCTCGTCATTAATGAGCAGTTCTTC CASSRTTSGLVINEQFF
- TRBJ2-7 TRBD1 TRBV18 TGTGCCAGCTCAGCTTCGACAGGGTACGAGCAGTACTTC CASSASTGYEQYF
- TRBJ2-2 - TRBV6-5 TGTGCCAGCACAAGGGTTGTGAAGTCCGGGGAGCTGTTTTTT CASTRVVKSGELFF
once TRBJ2-2 - TRBV6-1 TGTGCCAGCGGAAACACCGGGGAGCTGTTTTTT CASGNTGELFF
- TRBJ2-7 TRBD2 TRBV27 TGTGCCAGCAGTCTCACTAGCGGGATCAGCGAGCAGTACTTC CASSLTSGISEQYF
- TRBJ2-4 - TRBV7-2 TGTGCCAGCAGCCCTCAGGGGTTTAACATTCAGTACTTC CASSPQGFNIQYF
- TRBJ2-5 TRBD1 TRBV6-5 TGTGCCAGCAGTTTCGATTGGACAGGTAGACAAGAGACCCAGTACTTC CASSFDWTGRQETQYF
- TRBJ2-1 - TRBV21-1 TGTGCCGGCTATACGAGCGGGAGGGCCTGTGGCCACAATGAGCAGTTCTTC CAGYTSGRACGHNEQFF
once TRBJ2-1 TRBD2 TRBV10-3 TGTGCCATCAGTGAGTCGGATAGCGGGAGAGACAATGAGCAGTTCTTC CAISESDSGRDNEQFF
- TRBJ1-2 - TRBV6-5 TGTGCCAGCAGTTGGGACGGCAACTATGGCTACACCTTC CASSWDGNYGYTF
- TRBJ2-7 - TRBV16 TGTGCCAGCAGCCCCCCAGGGGGGGAGCAGTACTTC CASSPPGGEQYF
once TRBJ2-1 TRBD1 TRBV10-3 TGTGCCATCAGGGGACAGCCCCCCTACAATGAGCAGTTCTTC CAIRGQPPYNEQFF
- TRBJ2-7 - TRBV6-1 TGTGCCAGCATTGGGCTACTTCCCTACGAGCAGTACTTC CASIGLLPYEQYF
- TRBJ1-2 - TRBV20-1 TGCAGTGCTAGCCGGTACGGGGGCTACACCTTC CSASRYGGYTF